This T cell receptor beta chain stems from a study of persistence of HIV-infected CD4 T cells. Study findings and constraints: Antigen-responding cells were enriched for degenerate expanded CDR3beta sequences.

As to this clone: Its antigen remains unknown.

The stimulus was an HIV-1 Gag 15-mer peptide pool, 0.9 to 1 ug/peptide/mL. Memory cells lacking CD40L and CD69 with high CD45RO were sorted. The CDR3 loop spans 14 amino acids. Germline lookup yields CDR1 MGHRA and CDR2 YSYEKL. Trimming removed 1 base from V and 0 bases from J, with 7 bases in between. This was the immunoSEQ version 4 assay in survey mode. Genomic DNA was diluted to 10 ng/uL, up to about 1 ug per sample. Repertoires were generated with immunoSEQ multiplex PCR, while TCRdb's copy carries only in-frame clones and drops some. The data hold some 32,000 clones, with 82% observed a single time.

The chain uses TRBV4-1 and TRBJ2-7, with no clear D. The TCR comes from an adult woman with HIV who was CMV-seropositive. The source material was CD4+ T cells sorted from PBMCs after roughly 19-hour stimulation, sampled from a patient who received antiretroviral therapy. The CDR3 protein is CASSQGLNSYEQYF. CDR3 sequence (DNA): TGCGCCAGCAGCCAAGGTCTAAACTCCTACGAGCAGTACTTC.